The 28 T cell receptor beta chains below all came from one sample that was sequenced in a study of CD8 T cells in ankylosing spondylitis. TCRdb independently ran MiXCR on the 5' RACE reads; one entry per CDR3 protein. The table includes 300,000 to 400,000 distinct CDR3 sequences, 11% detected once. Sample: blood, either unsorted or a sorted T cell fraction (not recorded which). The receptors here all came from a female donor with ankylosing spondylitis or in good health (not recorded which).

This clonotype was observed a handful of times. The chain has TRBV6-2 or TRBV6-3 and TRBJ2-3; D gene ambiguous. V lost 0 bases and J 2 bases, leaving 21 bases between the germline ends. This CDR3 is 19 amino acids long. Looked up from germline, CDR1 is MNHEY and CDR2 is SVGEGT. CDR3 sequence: CASSYSLSPEEFDTDTQYF. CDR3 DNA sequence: TGTGCCAGCAGTTACTCTTTATCCCCTGAGGAATTCGACACAGATACGCAGTATTTT.

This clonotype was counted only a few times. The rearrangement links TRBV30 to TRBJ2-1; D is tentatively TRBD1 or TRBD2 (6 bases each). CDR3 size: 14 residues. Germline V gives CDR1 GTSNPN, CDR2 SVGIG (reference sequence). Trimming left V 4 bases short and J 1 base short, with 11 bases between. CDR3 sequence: CAWKRRGSYNEQFF. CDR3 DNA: TGTGCCTGGAAAAGGAGGGGGTCCTACAATGAGCAGTTCTTC. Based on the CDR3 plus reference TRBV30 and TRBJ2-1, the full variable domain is SQTIHQWPATLVQPVGSPLSLECTVEGTSNPNLYWYRQAAGRGLQLLFYSVGIGQISSEVPQNLSASRPQDRQFILSSKKLLLSDSGFYLCAWKRRGSYNEQFFGPGTRLTVL.

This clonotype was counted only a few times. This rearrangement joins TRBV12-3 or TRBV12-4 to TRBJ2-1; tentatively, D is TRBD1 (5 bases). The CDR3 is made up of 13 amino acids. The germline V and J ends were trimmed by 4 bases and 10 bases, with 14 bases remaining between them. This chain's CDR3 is CASSWVRGSEQFF. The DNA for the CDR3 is TGTGCCAGCAGTTGGGTTAGGGGTAGCGAGCAGTTCTTC.

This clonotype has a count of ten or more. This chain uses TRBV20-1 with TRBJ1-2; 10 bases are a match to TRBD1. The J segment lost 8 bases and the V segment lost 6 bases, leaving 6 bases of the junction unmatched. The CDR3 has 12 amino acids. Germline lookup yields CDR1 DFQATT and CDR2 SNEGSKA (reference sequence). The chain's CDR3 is CSAWTGGEGYTF. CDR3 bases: TGCAGTGCCTGGACAGGGGGGGAAGGCTACACCTTC.

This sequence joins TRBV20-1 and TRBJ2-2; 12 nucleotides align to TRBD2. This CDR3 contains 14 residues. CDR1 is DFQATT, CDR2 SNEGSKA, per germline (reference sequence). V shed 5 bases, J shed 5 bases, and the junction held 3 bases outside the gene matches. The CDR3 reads CSALAGGSTGELFF. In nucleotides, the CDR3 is TGCAGTGCTCTAGCGGGGGGGTCAACCGGGGAGCTGTTTTTT.

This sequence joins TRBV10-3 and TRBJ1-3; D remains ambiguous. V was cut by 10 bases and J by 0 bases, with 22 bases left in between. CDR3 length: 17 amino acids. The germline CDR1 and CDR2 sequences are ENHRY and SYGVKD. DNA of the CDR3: TGTGCCACCCCCTCGACCCCGGGAACAAGCTCTGGAAACACCATATATTTT. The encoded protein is CATPSTPGTSSGNTIYF.

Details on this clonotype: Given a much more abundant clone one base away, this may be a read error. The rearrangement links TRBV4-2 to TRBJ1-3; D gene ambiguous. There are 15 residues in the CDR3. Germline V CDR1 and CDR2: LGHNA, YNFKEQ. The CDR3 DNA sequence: TGTGCCGGCAGCCAAGACTTGGGGTCTGGAAACACCATATATTTT. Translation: CAGSQDLGSGNTIYF.

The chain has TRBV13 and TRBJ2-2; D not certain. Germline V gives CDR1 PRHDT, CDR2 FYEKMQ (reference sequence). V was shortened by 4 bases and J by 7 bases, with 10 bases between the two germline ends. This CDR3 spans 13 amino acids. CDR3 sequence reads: CASSSRSVGELFF. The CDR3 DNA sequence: TGTGCCAGCAGCTCCCGCTCCGTCGGGGAGCTGTTTTTT.

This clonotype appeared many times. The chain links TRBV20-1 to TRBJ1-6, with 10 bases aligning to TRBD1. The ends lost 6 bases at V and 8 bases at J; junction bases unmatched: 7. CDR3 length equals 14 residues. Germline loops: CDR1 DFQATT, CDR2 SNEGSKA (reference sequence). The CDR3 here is CSAQPGQGHSPLHF. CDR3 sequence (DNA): TGCAGTGCGCAACCGGGACAGGGGCATTCACCCCTCCACTTT.

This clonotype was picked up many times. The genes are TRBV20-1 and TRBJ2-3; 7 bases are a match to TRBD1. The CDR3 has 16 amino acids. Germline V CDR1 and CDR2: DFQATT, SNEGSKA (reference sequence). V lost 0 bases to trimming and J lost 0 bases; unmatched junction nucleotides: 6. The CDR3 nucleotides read TGCAGTGCTAGAGATCGACAGGGCTCGAGCACAGATACGCAGTATTTT. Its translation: CSARDRQGSSTDTQYF.

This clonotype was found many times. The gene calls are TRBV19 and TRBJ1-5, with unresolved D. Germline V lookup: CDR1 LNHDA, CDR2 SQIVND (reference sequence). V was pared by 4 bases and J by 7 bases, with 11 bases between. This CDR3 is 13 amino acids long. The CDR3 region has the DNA TGTGCCAGTAGTACTACAGTAGAGCAGCCCCAGCATTTT. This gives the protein CASSTTVEQPQHF.

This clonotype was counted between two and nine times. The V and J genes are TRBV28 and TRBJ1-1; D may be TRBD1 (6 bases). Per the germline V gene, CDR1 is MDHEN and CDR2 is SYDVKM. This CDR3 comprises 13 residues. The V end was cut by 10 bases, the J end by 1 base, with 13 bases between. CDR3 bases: TGTGCCACAGTTACAGGGTGGAACACTGAAGCTTTCTTT. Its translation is CATVTGWNTEAFF.

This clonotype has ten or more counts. CDR3 loop: CASSLLGAETQYF. The CDR3 nucleotides are TGCGCCAGCAGCTTGCTGGGGGCGGAGACCCAGTACTTC. J is TRBJ2-5 and V is TRBV5-1; D possibly corresponds to TRBD1 (6 bases). The CDR3 extends over 13 amino acids. V was cut by 1 base and J by 5 bases, with 9 bases left in between. Germline values: CDR1 SGHRS, CDR2 YFSETQ.

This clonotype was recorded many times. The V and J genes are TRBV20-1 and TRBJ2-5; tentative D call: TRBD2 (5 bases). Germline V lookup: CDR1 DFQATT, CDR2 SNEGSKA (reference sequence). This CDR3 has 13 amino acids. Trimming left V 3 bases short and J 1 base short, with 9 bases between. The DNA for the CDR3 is TGCAGTGCTAGGTTCCGGGGCCAAGAGACCCAGTACTTC. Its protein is CSARFRGQETQYF.

CDR3 sequence reads: CASTRDLNNSPLHF. DNA of the CDR3: TGCGCCAGCACCCGGGACCTCAATAATTCACCCCTCCACTTT. The rearrangement links TRBV5-1 to TRBJ1-6, with a possible D match to TRBD1 (5 bases). Between the trimmed V and J ends, which lost 6 bases and 5 bases, there was a span of 12 bases. From germline, CDR1 is SGHRS and CDR2 YFSETQ. The CDR3 covers 14 residues.

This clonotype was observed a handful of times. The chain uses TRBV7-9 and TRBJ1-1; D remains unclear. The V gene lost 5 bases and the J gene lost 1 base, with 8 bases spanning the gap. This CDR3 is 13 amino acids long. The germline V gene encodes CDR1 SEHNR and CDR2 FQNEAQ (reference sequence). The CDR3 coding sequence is TGTGCCAGCAGCCGAATCAAGAACACTGAAGCTTTCTTT. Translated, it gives CASSRIKNTEAFF.

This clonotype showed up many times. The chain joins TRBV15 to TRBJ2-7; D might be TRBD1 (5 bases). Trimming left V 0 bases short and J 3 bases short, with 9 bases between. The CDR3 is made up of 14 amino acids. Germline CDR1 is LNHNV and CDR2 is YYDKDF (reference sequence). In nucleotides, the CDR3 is TGTGCCACCAGCAGAGATAGGGGCAACTACGAGCAGTACTTC. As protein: CATSRDRGNYEQYF.

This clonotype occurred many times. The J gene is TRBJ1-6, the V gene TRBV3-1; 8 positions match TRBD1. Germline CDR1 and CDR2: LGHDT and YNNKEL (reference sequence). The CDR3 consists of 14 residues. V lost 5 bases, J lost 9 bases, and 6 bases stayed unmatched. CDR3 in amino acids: CASSSTGGRSPLHF. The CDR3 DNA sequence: TGTGCCAGCAGCTCCACAGGGGGGCGTTCACCCCTCCACTTT.

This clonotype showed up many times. This CDR3 is CSARATSDGDGQYF. As DNA, the CDR3 is TGCAGTGCTAGAGCGACTAGCGATGGGGACGGGCAGTACTTC. V is TRBV20-1 and J is TRBJ2-7, with 8 positions matching TRBD2. CDR1 and CDR2 (germline): DFQATT, SNEGSKA (reference sequence). Trimming cost V 1 base and J 9 bases; bases outside gene matches: 11. The CDR3 is 14 amino acids.

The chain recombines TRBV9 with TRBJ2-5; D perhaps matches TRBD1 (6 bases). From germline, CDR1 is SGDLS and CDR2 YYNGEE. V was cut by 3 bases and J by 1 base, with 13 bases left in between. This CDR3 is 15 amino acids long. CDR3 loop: CASSAGTIFQETQYF. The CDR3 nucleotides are TGTGCCAGCAGCGCCGGGACAATATTCCAAGAGACCCAGTACTTC.

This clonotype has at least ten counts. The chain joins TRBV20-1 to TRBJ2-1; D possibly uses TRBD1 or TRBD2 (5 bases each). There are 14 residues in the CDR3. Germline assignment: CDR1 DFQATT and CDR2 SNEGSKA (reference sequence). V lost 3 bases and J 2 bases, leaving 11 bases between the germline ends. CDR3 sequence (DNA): TGCAGTGCTAGCCCCCGGGGACCCTACAATGAGCAGTTCTTC. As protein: CSASPRGPYNEQFF.

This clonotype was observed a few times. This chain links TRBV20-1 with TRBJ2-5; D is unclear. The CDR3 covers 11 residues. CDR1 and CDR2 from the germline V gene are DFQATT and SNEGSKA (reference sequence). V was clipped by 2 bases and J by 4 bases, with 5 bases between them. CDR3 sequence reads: CSARLTETQYF. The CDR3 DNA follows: TGCAGTGCTAGACTTACAGAGACCCAGTACTTC.

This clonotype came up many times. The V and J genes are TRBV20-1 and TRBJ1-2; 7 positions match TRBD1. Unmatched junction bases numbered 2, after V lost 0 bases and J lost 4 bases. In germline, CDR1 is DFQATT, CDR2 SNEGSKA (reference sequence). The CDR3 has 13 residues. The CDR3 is CSAREQGTYGYTF. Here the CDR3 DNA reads TGCAGTGCTAGAGAACAGGGGACCTATGGCTACACCTTC.

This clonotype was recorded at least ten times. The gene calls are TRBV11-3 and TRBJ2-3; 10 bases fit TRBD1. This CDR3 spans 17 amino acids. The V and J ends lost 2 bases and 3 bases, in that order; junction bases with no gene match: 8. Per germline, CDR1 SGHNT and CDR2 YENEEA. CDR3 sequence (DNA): TGTGCCAGCAGCTTAAGGGCTATGGGACAGGGGACAGATACGCAGTATTTT. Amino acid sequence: CASSLRAMGQGTDTQYF.

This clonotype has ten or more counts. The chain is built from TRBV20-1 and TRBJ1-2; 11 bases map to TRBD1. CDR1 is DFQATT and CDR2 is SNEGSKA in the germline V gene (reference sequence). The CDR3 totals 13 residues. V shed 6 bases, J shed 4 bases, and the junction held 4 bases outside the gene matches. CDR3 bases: TGCAGTGCGAAGGACAGGGGGCCCTATGGCTACACCTTC. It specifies CSAKDRGPYGYTF.

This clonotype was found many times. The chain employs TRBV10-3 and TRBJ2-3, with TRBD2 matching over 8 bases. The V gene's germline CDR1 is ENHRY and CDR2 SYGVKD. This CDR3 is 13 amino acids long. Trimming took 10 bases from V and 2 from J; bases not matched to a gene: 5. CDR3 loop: CATGGLTTDTQYF. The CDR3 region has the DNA TGTGCCACGGGGGGGCTAACCACAGATACGCAGTATTTT.

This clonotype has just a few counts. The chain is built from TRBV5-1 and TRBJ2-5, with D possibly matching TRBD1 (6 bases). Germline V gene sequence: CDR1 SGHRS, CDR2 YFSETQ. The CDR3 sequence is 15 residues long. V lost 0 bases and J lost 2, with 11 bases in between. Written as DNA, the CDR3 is TGCGCCAGCAGCTTGGGGGGACAAACACAAGAGACCCAGTACTTC. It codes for CASSLGGQTQETQYF.

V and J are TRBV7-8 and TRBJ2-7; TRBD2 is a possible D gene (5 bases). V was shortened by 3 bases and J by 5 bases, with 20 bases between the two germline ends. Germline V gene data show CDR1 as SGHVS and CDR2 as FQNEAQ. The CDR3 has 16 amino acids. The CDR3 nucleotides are TGTGCCAGCAGCTTCAGAGCGCGCGGAGCCGGGAACGAGCAGTACTTC. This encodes CASSFRARGAGNEQYF.